A selection of T cell receptor beta chains follows, all from one sample in a study of blood T cells in healthy people across ages. MiXCR, applied by TCRdb to the 5' RACE reads, yields one record per CDR3 protein. The sample has about 1.4 million distinct CDR3 sequences; almost 60% are singletons. The specimen was blood. These receptors were taken from a man between 18 and 29 years old in good health. CDR3s include the opening cysteine and the closing phenylalanine or tryptophan. Some rows have no size entry. The others give once, few or many, or a class for an expanded clone.

CDR3: CATSRTVSDTQYF; V: TRBV15; size: .; length: 13
CDR3: CASSVDQASSYEQYF; V: TRBV9; size: .; length: 15
CDR3: CASSGGTNSPLHF; V: TRBV7-2; size: few; length: 13
CDR3: CASSLARPEAFF; V: TRBV7-2; size: .; length: 12
CDR3: CASSLSPGQHTDTQYF; V: TRBV7-9; size: few; length: 16
CDR3: CASSLRDRLNQPQHF; V: TRBV28; size: .; length: 15
CDR3: CASSLDGSTEAFF; V: TRBV5-1; size: few; length: 13
CDR3: CASSSGEKTPLHF; V: TRBV28; size: .; length: 13
CDR3: CASSYRAISHGYTF; V: TRBV6-5; size: .; length: 14
CDR3: CASSYTTPNSPLHF; V: TRBV6-5; size: .; length: 14
CDR3: CASSLGAELNEKLFF; V: TRBV7-2; size: .; length: 15